The sequence of this T cell receptor beta chain was determined in a study of cytomegalovirus exposure and HLA in healthy donors (dated 2017 in TCRdb). Context from the whole study: In an earlier analysis of around 540 of the donors, 250 to 350 Gb of sequence data and 90 million to 130 million unique TCR beta sequences from roughly 180 million T cells were reported. An early release that covered fewer than 750 HLA-typed donors contained 300 to 350 gigabases of sequencing data and 75 million to 100 million unique TCR sequences. The genetic ancestry cluster associated with self-reported Caucasian donors included 81% of the roughly 400 genotyped donors. The study aimed to test whether cataloging public T cell receptors could reveal signatures of past pathogen exposure. The study profiled the T cell repertoires of about 720 subjects by immunosequencing and related them to cytomegalovirus serostatus. In addition to the first cohort of around 670 subjects, a separate validation cohort of approximately 120 different subjects was used. To predict cytomegalovirus infection status, the study brought together high-throughput TCR immunosequencing, statistical association of individual TCRs with disease status, and machine learning. To study patterns of TCR occurrence, a later analysis re-analyzed previously published TCR beta repertoires from several hundred donors and added high-resolution HLA genotyping. The later analysis used no new phenotypic data to find candidate immune exposures, relying instead on TCR beta sequences and their occurrence across donors. An earlier analysis of 587 of the donors applied high-throughput TCR beta sequencing to assess whether each TCR beta V gene segment acted as functional or pseudogenic. Donor age, sex, ethnicity and CMV serostatus were collected together with the repertoire data. In a later genetic analysis, genome-wide SNP genotypes for 398 of the 666 donors were used, and that subset was treated as a discovery cohort. All discovery cohort repertoires had been generated using a single sequencing platform. HLA typing included class I and class II loci at four-digit resolution. Typing coverage differed by locus: A, B, C, DRB1 and DQB1 were typed in about 620-640 donors, DQA1 in about 500, DPA1 in roughly 590, and DPB1 in just under 480. Because of strong linkage in the cohort, roughly 5 DR-DQ haplotypes were treated as single units for association and clustering. On average, 235,054 unique TCR beta nucleotide sequences were sequenced per donor among about 400 genotyped donors of the cohort, with about 17% of those sequences being non-productive. What the work shows at the level of the full study, not this receptor alone: The classifier was reported to diagnose cytomegalovirus status with high specificity and sensitivity in both the original and validation cohorts. For the cohort, immune exposure information was limited to CMV serostatus. A cluster of highly shared sequence variants was judged likely to represent a technical artifact of the sequencing pipeline. The study listed 170 or so TCR beta chains as associated with cytomegalovirus. HLA typing was unavailable for some donors at each locus, so association tests used only the typed subset. In a later analysis, the rate of TCR association differed among HLA loci, with DRB1 alleles having the most associated TCRs and HLA-C alleles having the fewest. The authors suggested that the approach could potentially be extended to other disease states and immunological phenotypes. In vitro tests confirmed that a few of the cytomegalovirus-associated TCR beta chains recognize cytomegalovirus antigens. According to a later analysis, most CMV-associated TCR beta chains appeared to be HLA-restricted, and the HLA associations seemed to be driven largely by CMV exposure. In a later analysis, HLA-associated TCR beta chains were found to be more clonally expanded and to have lower generation probabilities than equally common non-associated chains. The cohort was sequenced for TCR beta chains only, and without alpha or paired-chain data the features that could be detected were limited. Compared with the roughly 670-donor mean, donors in an Asian-associated ancestry cluster had fewer N-insertions in productive TCRs, according to a later genetic analysis. A later analysis reported that several top co-occurrence clusters appeared linked to parvovirus B19, influenza, CMV and Epstein-Barr virus. A further reported finding was that TCR beta sequences accurately predicted the HLA-A and HLA-B alleles for most subjects in the first cohort. Linkage disequilibrium might explain the correlated functional status among segregating V segments, but an unknown experimental factor could not be excluded. Specific HLA alleles were associated with 15,000 to 20,000 TCR beta sequences at a false discovery rate of 0.05 in a later analysis. The earlier analysis of a few hundred of the donors excluded seventeen rarely observed V segments, including chromosome 9 orphons, because counts were too low. Some IMGT-functional V segments, including TRBV6-2 and TRBV6-3, could not be distinguished by the 87-base-pair reads and were therefore excluded. Broadly in line with IMGT annotations, most TCR beta V segments showed up in productive rearrangements about 90% or about 30% of the time in an earlier analysis of around 550 of the donors. A later genetic analysis associated a missense DCLRE1C variant with V-gene and J-gene trimming of TCR beta chains, and an independent cohort replicated the association. When HLA alleles, especially DR and DQ, strongly co-occurred, TCR associations were difficult to assign to individual alleles. Roughly uniform sequencing depth across donors was assumed in presence/absence analyses, although this assumption may not hold. Most TCR sequences were observed very rarely across donors, whereas some public TCRs were present in many individuals.

The library was prepared using the immunoSEQ multiplex PCR assay. A mixture of 60 forward primers for TCR Vbeta segments and 13 reverse primers for TCR Jbeta segments was used in the multiplex PCR. The CDR3 region of rearranged TCR beta genes was amplified from genomic DNA with a multiplex PCR assay. Amplified TCR beta libraries were sequenced as 87-base-pair reads on the Illumina HiSeq System. From the authors' description of their analysis: Across the roughly 600 repertoires, a later analysis counted around 80 million unique TCR beta chains, around 11 million of which were shared by at least two donors. A nearest-neighbor algorithm error-corrected the raw reads and collapsed the reads into unique sequences, merging closely related sequences to remove PCR and sequencing errors. Alignment of CDR3 sequences to IMGT reference sequences was used to assign V, D and J gene segments. For a sequence to be retained, a match of at least six nucleotides to both a V gene segment and a J gene segment was required. A rearrangement counted as productive if the CDR3 had no stop codons and remained in frame with V and J, and every other rearrangement counted as non-productive. CDR3 was defined according to IMGT convention as the region running from the second conserved V-encoded cysteine to the conserved J-encoded phenylalanine. Sequences without an unambiguous match to a single V gene segment were excluded from the earlier analysis of approximately 600 of the donors. In an earlier analysis of approximately 500 of the donors, a V segment was called functional when productive rearrangements were above 56.7%, and segregating when the standard deviation between donors exceeded 5%. A statistical classification framework was developed to diagnose cytomegalovirus status using the catalog of TCR beta chain sequences. A later analysis assigned V and J genes by comparing TCR nucleotide sequences with IMGT/GENE-DB human TR gene sequences. A later analysis assigned CDR3 sequences and most-parsimonious VDJ recombination scenarios with the TCRdist pipeline. A later analysis defined each TCR beta chain by its CDR3 amino acid sequence plus V-gene family, and excluded reads lacking a unique V-gene family. As a way to deal with suspected cross-contamination and a sequencing artifact, a later analysis dropped 450 to 600 nucleotide sequences that were highly shared and had low generation probability. For each public chain, a later analysis derived a clonal expansion index from normalized ranks of inferred template counts within each repertoire. A later analysis computed generation probabilities with a VDJ recombination model fitted to out-of-frame rearrangements, and checked the results against IGoR. Hypergeometric tests were used in a later analysis to score TCR-TCR, TCR-HLA and TCR-CMV co-occurrence, with a repertoire-size bias correction applied to the TCR pairs. To estimate false discovery rates, a later analysis permuted the HLA or CMV assignments 20 times. A later analysis grouped co-occurring TCRs with DBSCAN, adding TCRdist sequence similarity when clustering within HLA-allele-positive subsets. Repertoires with fewer than 30,000 or more than 120,000 public chains, plus five repertoires with anomalous nucleotide sharing, were excluded from co-occurrence clustering. TCRdb took over this immuneACCESS table, retaining in-frame rearrangements with V and J assigned. Such tables are incomplete; in checked studies, under half of the missing clones stem from an unresolved V gene, and the remainder is unexplained. V, J and clone size are taken as reported in that table, and D and trimming were inferred from the DNA itself. The sample profile shows 100,000 to 150,000 clones; roughly a sixth of them were found once. 2.9% of the sample lies in the top ten.

Compared with germline, V lacks 7 bases and J lacks 8 bases; bases without a gene match: 15. CDR1 MNHEY and CDR2 SMNVEV are derived from the germline V gene (reference sequence). Its CDR3 holds 16 amino acids, cysteine through phenylalanine. Only the CDR3 region is kept as DNA, spanning 48 bases read in frame from base 1. In total, fewer than 750 healthy bone marrow donors made up the cohort. Cohort members were all nominally healthy when sampled, although unrecorded immune exposures were likely present. The donor tested CMV seropositive and was one of the 289 seropositive cohort members. Each donor provided a peripheral blood sample, and peripheral blood mononuclear cells were used for TCR beta sequencing. The Qiagen DNeasy Blood Extraction Kit was used to extract genomic DNA from the blood cell samples. Of note for this clone: The antigen it binds to is not known. It has no much larger one-base neighbor in the sample; base qualities were not kept.

This TCR was recovered from a female donor in good health and CMV-seropositive. Rearrangement joined TRBV27 to TRBJ2-1, with 9 bases aligning to TRBD2. The sequenced sample consisted of PBMCs. The base sequence is TGTGCCAGCAACATAGTAGCGGGAGAACGGTTGGATGAGCAGTTCTTC. Translated, it gives CASNIVAGERLDEQFF.